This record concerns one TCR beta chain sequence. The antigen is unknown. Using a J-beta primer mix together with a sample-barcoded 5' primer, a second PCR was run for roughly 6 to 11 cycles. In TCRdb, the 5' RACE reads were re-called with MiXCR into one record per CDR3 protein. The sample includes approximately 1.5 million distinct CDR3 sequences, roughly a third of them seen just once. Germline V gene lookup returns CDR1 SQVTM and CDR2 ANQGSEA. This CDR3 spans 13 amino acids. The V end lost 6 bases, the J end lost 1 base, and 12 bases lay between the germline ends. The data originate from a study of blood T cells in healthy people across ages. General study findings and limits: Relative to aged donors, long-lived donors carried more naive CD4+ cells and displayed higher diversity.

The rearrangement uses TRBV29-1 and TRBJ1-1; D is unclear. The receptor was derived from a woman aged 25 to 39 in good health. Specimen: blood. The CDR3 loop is CSVTGSGNTEAFF. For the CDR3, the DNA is TGCAGCGTCACGGGCTCCGGGAACACTGAAGCTTTCTTT.